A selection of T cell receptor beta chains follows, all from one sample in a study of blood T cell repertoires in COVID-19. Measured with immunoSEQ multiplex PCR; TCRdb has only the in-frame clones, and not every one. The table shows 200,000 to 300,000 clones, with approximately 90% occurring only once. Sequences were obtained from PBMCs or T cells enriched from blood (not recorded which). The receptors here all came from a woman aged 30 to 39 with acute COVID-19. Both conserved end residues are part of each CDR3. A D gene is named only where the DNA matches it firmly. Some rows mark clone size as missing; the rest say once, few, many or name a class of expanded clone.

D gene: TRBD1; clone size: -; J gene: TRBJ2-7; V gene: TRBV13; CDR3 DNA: TGTGCCAGCAGCTTAGAAGGAACAGGGGCCTACGAGCAGTACTTC; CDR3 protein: CASSLEGTGAYEQYF
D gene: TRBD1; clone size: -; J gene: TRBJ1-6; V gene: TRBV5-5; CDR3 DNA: TGTGCCAGCAGCAAGGGACAGGGGTTGGACTCGGTTTGGGACTCACCCCTCCACTTT; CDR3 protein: CASSKGQGLDSVWDSPLHF
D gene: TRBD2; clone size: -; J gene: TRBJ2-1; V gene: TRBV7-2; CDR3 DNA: TGTGCCAGCAGCTTAATCGCGCGGGGGGGAAGGCAGTTCTTC; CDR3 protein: CASSLIARGGRQFF
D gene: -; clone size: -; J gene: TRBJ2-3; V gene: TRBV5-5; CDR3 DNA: TGTGCCAGCAGCTTGGGCGGGATAACAGATACGCAGTATTTT; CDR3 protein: CASSLGGITDTQYF
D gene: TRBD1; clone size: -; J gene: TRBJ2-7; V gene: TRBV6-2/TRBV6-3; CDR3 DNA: TGTGCCAGCAGCTCAAGGACAGGACTGACCTACGAGCAGTACTTC; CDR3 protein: CASSSRTGLTYEQYF
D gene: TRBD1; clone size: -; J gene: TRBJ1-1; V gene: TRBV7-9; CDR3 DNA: TGTGCCAGCAGCTCCTGGACAGGAGTGAACACTGAAGCTTTCTTT; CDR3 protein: CASSSWTGVNTEAFF
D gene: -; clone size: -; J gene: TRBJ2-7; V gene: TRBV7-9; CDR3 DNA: TGTGCCAGCAGCTTAGGTGTCTGGGGGGAAGCGCAGTACTTC; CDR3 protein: CASSLGVWGEAQYF
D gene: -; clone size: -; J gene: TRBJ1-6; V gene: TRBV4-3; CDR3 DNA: TGCGCCAGCAGCCAAGATCGGCTAGAACTCAATTCACCCCTCCACTTT; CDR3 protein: CASSQDRLELNSPLHF
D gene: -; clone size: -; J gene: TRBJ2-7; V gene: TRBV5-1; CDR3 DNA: TGCGCCAGCAGGGACGAGGGCGAGCAGTACTTC; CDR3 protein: CASRDEGEQYF
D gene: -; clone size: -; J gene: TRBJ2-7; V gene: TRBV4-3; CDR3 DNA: TGCGCCAGCAGCCAAGATTGGGACAACTACGAGCAGTACTTC; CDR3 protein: CASSQDWDNYEQYF
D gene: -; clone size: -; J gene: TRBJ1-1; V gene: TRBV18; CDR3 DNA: TGTGCCAGCTCACCACAGGGGATGAACACTGAAGCTTTCTTT; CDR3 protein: CASSPQGMNTEAFF
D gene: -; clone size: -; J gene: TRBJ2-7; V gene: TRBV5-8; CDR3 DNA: TGTGCCAGCAGCTTGGTAACAGACGCCTACGAGCAGTACTTC; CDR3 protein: CASSLVTDAYEQYF
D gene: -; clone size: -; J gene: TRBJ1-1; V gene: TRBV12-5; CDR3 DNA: TGTGCTAGCGGAGGACAGGAAGCTTTCTTT; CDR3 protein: CASGGQEAFF
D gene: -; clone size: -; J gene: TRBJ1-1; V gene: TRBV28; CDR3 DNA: TGTGCCAGCAGTTTAGGCGGGGCGAACACTGAAGCTTTCTTT; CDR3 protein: CASSLGGANTEAFF
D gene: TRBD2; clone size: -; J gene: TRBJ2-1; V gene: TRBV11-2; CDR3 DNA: TGTGCCAGCAGCCAAACTAGCGGGGGATACAATGAGCAGTTCTTC; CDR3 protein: CASSQTSGGYNEQFF
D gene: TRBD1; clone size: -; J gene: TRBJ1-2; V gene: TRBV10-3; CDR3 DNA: TGTGCCATCAGTGGACCGGGACAGGGATCTTCTAACTATGGCTACACCTTC; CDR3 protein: CAISGPGQGSSNYGYTF
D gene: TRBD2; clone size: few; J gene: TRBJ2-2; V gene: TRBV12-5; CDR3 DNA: TGTGCTAGTGTCCGCGGGGGGCCCGACACCGGGGAGCTGTTTTTT; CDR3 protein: CASVRGGPDTGELFF
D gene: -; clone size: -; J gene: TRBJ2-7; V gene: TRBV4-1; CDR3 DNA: TGCGCCAGCAGCCAAGGAGGGCACTACGAGCAGTACTTC; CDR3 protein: CASSQGGHYEQYF
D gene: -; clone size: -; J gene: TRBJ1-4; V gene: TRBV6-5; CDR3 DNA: TGTGCCAGCACGACAGGCTATAATGAAAAACTGTTTTTT; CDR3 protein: CASTTGYNEKLFF
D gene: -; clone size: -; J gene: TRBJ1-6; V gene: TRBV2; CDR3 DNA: TGTGCCAGCAGCGGACAGAATTCACCCCTCCACTTT; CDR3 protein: CASSGQNSPLHF
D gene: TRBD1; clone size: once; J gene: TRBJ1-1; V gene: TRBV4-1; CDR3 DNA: TGCGCCAGCAGCCCCGAACAGGGGGTGAGGACTGAAGCTTTCTTT; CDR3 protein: CASSPEQGVRTEAFF
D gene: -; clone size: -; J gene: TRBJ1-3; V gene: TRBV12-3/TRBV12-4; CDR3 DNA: TGTGCCAGCGATGGGGGGAGAAACACCATATATTTT; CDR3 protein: CASDGGRNTIYF
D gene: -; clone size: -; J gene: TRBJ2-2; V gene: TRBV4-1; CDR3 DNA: TGCGCCAGCAGCCAACTGGACACATATTCGAACACCGGGGAGCTGTTTTTT; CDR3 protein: CASSQLDTYSNTGELFF
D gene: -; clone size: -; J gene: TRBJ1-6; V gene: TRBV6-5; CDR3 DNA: TGTGCCAGCAGATCTACACGGTCGGGATCACCCCTCCACTTT; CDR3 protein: CASRSTRSGSPLHF
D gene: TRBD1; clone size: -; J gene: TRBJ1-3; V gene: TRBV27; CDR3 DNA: TGTGCCAGCAGTTTAAGTCCAGGGGGATCCACCATATATTTT; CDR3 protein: CASSLSPGGSTIYF
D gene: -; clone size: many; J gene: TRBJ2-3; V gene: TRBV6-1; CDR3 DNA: TGTGCCAGCAGTGAAGGTGGGGGGGGCGCAGATACGCAGTATTTT; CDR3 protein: CASSEGGGGADTQYF
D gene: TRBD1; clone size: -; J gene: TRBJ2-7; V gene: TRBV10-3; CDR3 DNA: TGTGCCATCAGTGAGTCGGGAGTACAGGGGTACGAGCAGTACTTC; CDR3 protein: CAISESGVQGYEQYF
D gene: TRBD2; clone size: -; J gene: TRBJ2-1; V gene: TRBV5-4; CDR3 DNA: TGTGCCAGCAGCATGGATGGACTAGCGGGGGAACCGAATGAGCAGTTCTTC; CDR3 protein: CASSMDGLAGEPNEQFF
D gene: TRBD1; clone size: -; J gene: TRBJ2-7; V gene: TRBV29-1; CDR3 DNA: TGCAGCGCCAAGACAGGGGAAGAGAACGAGCAGTACTTC; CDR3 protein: CSAKTGEENEQYF
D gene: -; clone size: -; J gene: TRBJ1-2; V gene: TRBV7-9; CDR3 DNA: TGTGCCAGCAGCTCCACGTGGACAGATCCGTATGGCTACACCTTC; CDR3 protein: CASSSTWTDPYGYTF
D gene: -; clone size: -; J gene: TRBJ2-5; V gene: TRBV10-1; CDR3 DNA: TGCGCCAGCAGTGAGTCGATCAGGGGAGAGACCCAGTACTTC; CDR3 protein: CASSESIRGETQYF